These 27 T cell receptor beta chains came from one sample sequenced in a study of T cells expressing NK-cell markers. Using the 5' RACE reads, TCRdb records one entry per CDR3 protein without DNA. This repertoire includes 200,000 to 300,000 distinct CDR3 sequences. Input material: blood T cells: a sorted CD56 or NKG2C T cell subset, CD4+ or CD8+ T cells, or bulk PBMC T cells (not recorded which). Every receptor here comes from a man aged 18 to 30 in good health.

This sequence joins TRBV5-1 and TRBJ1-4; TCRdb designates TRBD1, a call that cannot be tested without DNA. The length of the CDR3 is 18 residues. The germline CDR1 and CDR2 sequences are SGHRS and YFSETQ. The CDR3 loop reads CASSLVGTGGAANEKLFF.

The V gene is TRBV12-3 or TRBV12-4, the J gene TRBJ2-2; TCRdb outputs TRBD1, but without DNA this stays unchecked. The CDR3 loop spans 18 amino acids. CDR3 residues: CASRGYTRQGANTGELFF.

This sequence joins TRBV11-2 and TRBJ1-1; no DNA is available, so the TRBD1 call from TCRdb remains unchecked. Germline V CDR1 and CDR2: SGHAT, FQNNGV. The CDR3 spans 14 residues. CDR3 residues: CASRGDTRWTEAFF.

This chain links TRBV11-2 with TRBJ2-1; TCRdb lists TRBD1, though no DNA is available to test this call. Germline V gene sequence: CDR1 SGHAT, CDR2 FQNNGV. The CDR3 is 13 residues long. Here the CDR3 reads CASSPFRGNEQFF.

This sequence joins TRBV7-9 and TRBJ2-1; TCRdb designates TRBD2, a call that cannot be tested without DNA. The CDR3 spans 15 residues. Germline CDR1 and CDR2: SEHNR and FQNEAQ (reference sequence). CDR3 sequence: CASSFGPRMGGEQFF.

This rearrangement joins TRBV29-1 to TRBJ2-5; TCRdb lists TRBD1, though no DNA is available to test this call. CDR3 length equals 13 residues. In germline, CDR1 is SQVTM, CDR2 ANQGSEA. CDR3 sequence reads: CSVDQGKQETQYF. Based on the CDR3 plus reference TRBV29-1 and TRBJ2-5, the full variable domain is SAVISQKPSRDICQRGTSLTIQCQVDSQVTMMFWYRQQPGQSLTLIATANQGSEATYESGFVIDKFPISRPNLTFSTLTVSNMSPEDSSIYLCSVDQGKQETQYFGPGTRLLVL.

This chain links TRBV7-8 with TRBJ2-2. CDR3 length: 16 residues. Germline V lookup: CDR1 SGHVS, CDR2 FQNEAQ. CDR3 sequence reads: CASSLGAREIFGELFF.

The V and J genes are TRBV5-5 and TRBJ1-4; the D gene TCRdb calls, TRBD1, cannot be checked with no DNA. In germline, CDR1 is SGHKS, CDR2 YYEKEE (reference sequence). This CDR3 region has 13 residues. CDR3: CASSPGEYEKLFF.

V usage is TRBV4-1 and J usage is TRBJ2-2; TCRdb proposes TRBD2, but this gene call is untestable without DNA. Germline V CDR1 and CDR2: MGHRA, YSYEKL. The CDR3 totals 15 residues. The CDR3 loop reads CASSPSGAATGELFF.

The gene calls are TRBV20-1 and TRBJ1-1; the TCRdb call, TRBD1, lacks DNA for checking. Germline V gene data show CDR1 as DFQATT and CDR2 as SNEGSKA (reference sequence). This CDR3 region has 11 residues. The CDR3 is CSAIPETEAFF.

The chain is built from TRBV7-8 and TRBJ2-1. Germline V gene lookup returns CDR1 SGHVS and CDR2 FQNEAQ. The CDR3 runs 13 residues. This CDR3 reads CASWGGLHNEQFF.

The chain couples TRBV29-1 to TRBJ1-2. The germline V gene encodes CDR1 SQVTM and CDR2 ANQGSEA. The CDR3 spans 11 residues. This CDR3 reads CSVLVLGGYTF.

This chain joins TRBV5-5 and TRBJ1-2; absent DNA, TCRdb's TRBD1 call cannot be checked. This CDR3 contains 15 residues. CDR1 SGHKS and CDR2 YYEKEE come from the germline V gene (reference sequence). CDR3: CASSVGQTTDYGYTF.

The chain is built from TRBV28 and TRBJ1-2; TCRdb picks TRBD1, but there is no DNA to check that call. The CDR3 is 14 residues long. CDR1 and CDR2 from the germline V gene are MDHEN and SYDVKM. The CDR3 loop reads CASSRQGVMNGYTF.

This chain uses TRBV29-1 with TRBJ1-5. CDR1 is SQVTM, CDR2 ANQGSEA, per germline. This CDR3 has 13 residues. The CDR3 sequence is CSVADGQNQPQHF. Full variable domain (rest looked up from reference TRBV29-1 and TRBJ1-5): SAVISQKPSRDICQRGTSLTIQCQVDSQVTMMFWYRQQPGQSLTLIATANQGSEATYESGFVIDKFPISRPNLTFSTLTVSNMSPEDSSIYLCSVADGQNQPQHFGDGTRLSIL.

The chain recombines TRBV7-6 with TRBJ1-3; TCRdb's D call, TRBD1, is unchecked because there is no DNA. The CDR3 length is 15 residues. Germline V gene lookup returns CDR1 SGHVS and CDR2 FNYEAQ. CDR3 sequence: CASSPNDRAGNTIYF.

CDR3 region: CSARGGTSGSSEQYF. The chain employs TRBV29-1 and TRBJ2-7; the D call from TCRdb, TRBD2, cannot be confirmed without DNA. This CDR3 contains 15 residues. Germline V gives CDR1 SQVTM, CDR2 ANQGSEA.

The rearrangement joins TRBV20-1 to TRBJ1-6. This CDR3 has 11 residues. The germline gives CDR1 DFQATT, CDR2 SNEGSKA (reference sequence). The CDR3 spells CSARLDSPLHF.

The CDR3 protein is CASITGDGYTF. The V call is TRBV6-6, the J call TRBJ1-2; TCRdb designates TRBD1, a call that cannot be tested without DNA. The CDR3 contains 11 residues. Germline assignment: CDR1 MNHNY and CDR2 SVGAGI (reference sequence).

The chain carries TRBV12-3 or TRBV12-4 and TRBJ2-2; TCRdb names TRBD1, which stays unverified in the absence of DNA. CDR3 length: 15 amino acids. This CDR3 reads CASSVSGGRPGELFF.

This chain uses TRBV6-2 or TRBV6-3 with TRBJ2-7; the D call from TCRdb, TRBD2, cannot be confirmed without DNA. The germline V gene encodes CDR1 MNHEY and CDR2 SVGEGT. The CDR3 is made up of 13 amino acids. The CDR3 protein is CASSAISGRAQYF.

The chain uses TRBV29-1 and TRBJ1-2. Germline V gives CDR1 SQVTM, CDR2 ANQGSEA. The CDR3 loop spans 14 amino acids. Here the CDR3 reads CSVGGHLTNYGYTF.

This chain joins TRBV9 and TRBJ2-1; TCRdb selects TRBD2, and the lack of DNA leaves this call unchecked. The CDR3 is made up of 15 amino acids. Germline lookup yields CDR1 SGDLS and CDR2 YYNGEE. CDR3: CASSPRGLSSNEQFF.

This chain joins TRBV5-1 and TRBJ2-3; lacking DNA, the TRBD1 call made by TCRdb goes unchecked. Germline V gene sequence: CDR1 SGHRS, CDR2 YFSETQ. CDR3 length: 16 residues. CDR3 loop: CASSLAEDRRTDTQYF. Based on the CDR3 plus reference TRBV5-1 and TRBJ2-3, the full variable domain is KAGVTQTPRYLIKTRGQQVTLSCSPISGHRSVSWYQQTPGQGLQFLFEYFSETQRNKGNFPGRFSGRQFSNSRSEMNVSTLELGDSALYLCASSLAEDRRTDTQYFGPGTRLTVL.

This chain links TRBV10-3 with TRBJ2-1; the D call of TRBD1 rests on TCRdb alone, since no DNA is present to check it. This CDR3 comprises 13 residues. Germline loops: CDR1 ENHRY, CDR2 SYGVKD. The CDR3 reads CAISGTQNNEQFF.

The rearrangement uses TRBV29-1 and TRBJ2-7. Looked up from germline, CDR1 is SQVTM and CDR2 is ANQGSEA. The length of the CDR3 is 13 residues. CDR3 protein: CSVEGPQKYEQYF.

This chain's CDR3 is CSVLVQGRNTEAFF. The chain couples TRBV29-1 to TRBJ1-1; lacking DNA, the TRBD1 call made by TCRdb goes unchecked. This CDR3 has 14 amino acids. Germline V gene lookup returns CDR1 SQVTM and CDR2 ANQGSEA. The full variable domain, its missing parts supplied by reference TRBV29-1 and TRBJ1-1, is SAVISQKPSRDICQRGTSLTIQCQVDSQVTMMFWYRQQPGQSLTLIATANQGSEATYESGFVIDKFPISRPNLTFSTLTVSNMSPEDSSIYLCSVLVQGRNTEAFFGQGTRLTVV.